These T cell receptor beta chains were read from a single sample in a study of blood T cell repertoires in COVID-19. The table came from immunoSEQ multiplex PCR; TCRdb's copy has only in-frame clones and leaves some out. In the table there are 13,000 or so clones, roughly 78% of which are singletons. Sequencing was done on a sample of peripheral blood. Receptors were obtained from a human donor in a cohort sampled during active COVID-19. The CDR3 runs from the conserved cysteine through the conserved F or W. A D gene is named only where the DNA matches it firmly.

j_gene: TRBJ1-6; d_gene: .; v_gene: TRBV25-1; CDR3aa: CASSVQGNSPLHF
j_gene: TRBJ2-7; d_gene: TRBD1; v_gene: TRBV5-1; CDR3aa: CASSFGTEYEQYF
j_gene: TRBJ1-6; d_gene: .; v_gene: TRBV25-1; CDR3aa: CASSPPGEGSPLHF
j_gene: TRBJ2-3; d_gene: .; v_gene: TRBV9; CDR3aa: CASQRAFTDTQYF
j_gene: TRBJ1-1; d_gene: .; v_gene: TRBV5-4; CDR3aa: CASSLWGPDTEAFF
j_gene: TRBJ1-5; d_gene: .; v_gene: TRBV10-2; CDR3aa: CASSSGSRNQPQHF
j_gene: TRBJ1-5; d_gene: .; v_gene: TRBV28; CDR3aa: CASSSPVRGQPQHF
j_gene: TRBJ2-2; d_gene: TRBD1; v_gene: TRBV6-2/TRBV6-3; CDR3aa: CASSDRGLLNTGELFF
j_gene: TRBJ2-5; d_gene: TRBD2; v_gene: TRBV6-4; CDR3aa: CASSDLTSGALHHEYF
j_gene: TRBJ1-1; d_gene: .; v_gene: TRBV5-4; CDR3aa: CASSWGQGDTEAFF
j_gene: TRBJ2-5; d_gene: .; v_gene: TRBV6-5; CDR3aa: CASSYLGAGEGTQYF
j_gene: TRBJ2-4; d_gene: TRBD2; v_gene: TRBV9; CDR3aa: CASSVSGGIENIQYF
j_gene: TRBJ2-1; d_gene: .; v_gene: TRBV5-4; CDR3aa: CASSLGRGGGNEQFF
j_gene: TRBJ2-1; d_gene: .; v_gene: TRBV19; CDR3aa: CASRDTGPYNEQFF
j_gene: TRBJ1-5; d_gene: .; v_gene: TRBV6-2/TRBV6-3; CDR3aa: CASSYEQDYQPQHF
j_gene: TRBJ2-7; d_gene: TRBD1; v_gene: TRBV19; CDR3aa: CASSIQGEGHEQYF
j_gene: TRBJ1-2; d_gene: .; v_gene: TRBV6-6; CDR3aa: CASSHGVNYGYTF
j_gene: TRBJ2-1; d_gene: TRBD1; v_gene: TRBV6-2/TRBV6-3; CDR3aa: CASSYFPGTDNEQFF
j_gene: TRBJ1-1; d_gene: .; v_gene: TRBV29-1; CDR3aa: CSGYTNTEAFF
j_gene: TRBJ1-2; d_gene: TRBD1; v_gene: TRBV3-1/TRBV3-2; CDR3aa: CASSLGQGPGYTF
j_gene: TRBJ2-5; d_gene: TRBD2; v_gene: TRBV5-6; CDR3aa: CASSWGTSGETQYF
j_gene: TRBJ2-3; d_gene: .; v_gene: TRBV14; CDR3aa: CASSLAGYRPTQYF
j_gene: TRBJ2-7; d_gene: TRBD1; v_gene: TRBV7-9; CDR3aa: CASSLLGQGVYEQYF
j_gene: TRBJ2-2; d_gene: TRBD2; v_gene: TRBV30; CDR3aa: CAWSGLAGESNTGELFF
j_gene: TRBJ1-2; d_gene: TRBD1; v_gene: TRBV6-5; CDR3aa: CASRPWTGDYGYTF
j_gene: TRBJ2-5; d_gene: TRBD2; v_gene: TRBV15; CDR3aa: CATSRAGGLETQYF
j_gene: TRBJ2-5; d_gene: .; v_gene: TRBV13; CDR3aa: CASSLGPYQETQYF
j_gene: TRBJ2-6; d_gene: .; v_gene: TRBV19; CDR3aa: CASSINAAGANVLTF
j_gene: TRBJ1-2; d_gene: TRBD1; v_gene: TRBV5-4; CDR3aa: CASSSRGQDGYTF
j_gene: TRBJ2-3; d_gene: TRBD2; v_gene: TRBV5-1; CDR3aa: CASSLGLAGFTDTQYF
j_gene: TRBJ1-2; d_gene: TRBD1; v_gene: TRBV11-2; CDR3aa: CASSPSTGGYGYTF
j_gene: TRBJ2-1; d_gene: TRBD1; v_gene: TRBV7-3; CDR3aa: CASSHTGGYSNEQFF
j_gene: TRBJ1-1; d_gene: .; v_gene: TRBV6-5; CDR3aa: CASSSTENTEAFF
j_gene: TRBJ2-2; d_gene: TRBD2; v_gene: TRBV5-1; CDR3aa: CASSLGAGGYTGELFF
j_gene: TRBJ2-7; d_gene: .; v_gene: TRBV27; CDR3aa: CASSYQGTTYEQYF
j_gene: TRBJ2-3; d_gene: TRBD2; v_gene: TRBV7-6; CDR3aa: CASSSTPSGGDTQYF
j_gene: TRBJ2-2; d_gene: .; v_gene: TRBV7-3; CDR3aa: CASSKGGANTGELFF
j_gene: TRBJ1-1; d_gene: TRBD1; v_gene: TRBV5-1; CDR3aa: CASSSGTIGQGPRTEAFF
j_gene: TRBJ2-5; d_gene: TRBD2; v_gene: TRBV5-1; CDR3aa: CASSLEASGGARYETQYF
j_gene: TRBJ2-2; d_gene: .; v_gene: TRBV21-1; CDR3aa: CASSKRDRGRSGELFF
j_gene: TRBJ2-5; d_gene: TRBD2; v_gene: TRBV9; CDR3aa: CASSVRTSWGETQYF
j_gene: TRBJ1-2; d_gene: .; v_gene: TRBV19; CDR3aa: CASSIDSAGRTSDGYTF
j_gene: TRBJ1-2; d_gene: TRBD1; v_gene: TRBV6-6; CDR3aa: CASSLRLQGMGGYTF
j_gene: TRBJ1-2; d_gene: TRBD1; v_gene: TRBV19; CDR3aa: CASSPGQGGYGYTF
j_gene: TRBJ1-5; d_gene: .; v_gene: TRBV7-9; CDR3aa: CASSLMQDQPQHF
j_gene: TRBJ1-2; d_gene: TRBD1; v_gene: TRBV29-1; CDR3aa: CSVVGQGAIYGYTF
j_gene: TRBJ2-2; d_gene: .; v_gene: TRBV5-1; CDR3aa: CASSLDRPNTGELFF
j_gene: TRBJ2-1; d_gene: .; v_gene: TRBV3-1/TRBV3-2; CDR3aa: CASSQAGVNPNEQFF
j_gene: TRBJ1-3; d_gene: TRBD1; v_gene: TRBV7-9; CDR3aa: CASSPGGRFGNTIYF
j_gene: TRBJ2-5; d_gene: .; v_gene: TRBV7-9; CDR3aa: CASSSSGRSKETQYF
j_gene: TRBJ2-1; d_gene: .; v_gene: TRBV5-6; CDR3aa: CASSRGTHGEQFF
j_gene: TRBJ1-2; d_gene: .; v_gene: TRBV29-1; CDR3aa: CSAQAEINYGYTF
j_gene: TRBJ2-2; d_gene: .; v_gene: TRBV27; CDR3aa: CASSSGVGGELFF
j_gene: TRBJ2-1; d_gene: .; v_gene: TRBV27; CDR3aa: CASSFRVPYNEQFF
j_gene: TRBJ2-7; d_gene: TRBD2; v_gene: TRBV4-2; CDR3aa: CASSQDGTSDYEQYF